What follows are 19 T cell receptor beta chains derived from one specimen sequenced in a study of T cell repertoires in cytomegalovirus infection. No cognate antigen is known for these TCRs. TCRdb re-called the reads with MiXCR, one entry per CDR3 protein. The sample has about 700,000 distinct CDR3 sequences; around 35% are singletons. Specimen: cultured PBMCs, collected from culture after CMV antigen stimulation. The receptors were gathered from a human donor in good health (CMV status not recorded). Some clones in this sample may be carry-over from other donors' samples.

This clonotype was counted between two and nine times. J is TRBJ1-2 and V is TRBV7-2; D remains unclear. Germline-derived CDR1 and CDR2 are SGHTA and FQGNSA. There are 13 residues in the CDR3. Trimming pared 1 base from V and 1 base from J, leaving 4 bases between. The CDR3 region is CASSLDNNYGYTF. The CDR3 DNA is TGTGCCAGCAGCTTAGACAATAACTATGGCTACACCTTC.

In DNA, the CDR3 is TGTGCTAGTGGTTTTGACTGGCTCACAGATACGCAGTATTTT. This translates into CASGFDWLTDTQYF. This chain connects TRBV12-5 to TRBJ2-3; the D is unclear. Trimming removed 3 bases from V and 2 bases from J, with 9 bases in between. The length of the CDR3 is 14 residues. Germline loops: CDR1 LGHNT, CDR2 FRNRAP.

The gene calls are TRBV12-5 and TRBJ2-2; 9 bases are shared with TRBD1. The CDR3 spans 17 residues. Germline V gene lookup returns CDR1 LGHNT and CDR2 FRNRAP. Germline trimming cut 1 base from V and 3 bases from J; bases unmatched to any gene: 6. CDR3 bases: TGTGCTAGTGGTTTGGACCGGGACAGGGCCTACACCGGGGAGCTGTTTTTT. It codes for CASGLDRDRAYTGELFF.

This chain links TRBV19 with TRBJ1-5, with D possibly matching TRBD1 (6 bases). This CDR3 contains 15 residues. Trimming stripped 7 bases from V and 7 bases from J, with 20 bases between. Germline V gives CDR1 LNHDA, CDR2 SQIVND (reference sequence). CDR3 DNA sequence: TGTGCCAGTATGCCCCCGAGGGGGGGCAGCCAGCCCCAGCATTTT. Translated, it gives CASMPPRGGSQPQHF.

The chain joins TRBV10-3 to TRBJ2-3; no clear D. V shed 0 bases and J shed 4 bases, with 11 bases lying between them. The CDR3 spans 15 residues. CDR1 is ENHRY, CDR2 SYGVKD, per germline. The CDR3 reads CAISESRLESDTQYF. In DNA, the CDR3 is TGTGCCATCAGTGAGTCACGGCTGGAGTCAGATACGCAGTATTTT.

V usage is TRBV4-1 and J usage is TRBJ1-1; TRBD1 might be the D (5 bases). From germline, CDR1 is MGHRA and CDR2 YSYEKL. Trimming removed 1 base from V and 10 bases from J, with 10 bases in between. The CDR3 sequence is 12 residues long. The DNA of the CDR3 is TGCGCCAGCAGCCAAGTGGGGGGTGGAGCTTTCTTT. Translating it yields CASSQVGGGAFF.

The chain links TRBV29-1 to TRBJ1-2; the D is unclear. This CDR3 comprises 13 residues. V shed 4 bases and J shed 4 bases, with 13 bases lying between them. Germline values: CDR1 SQVTM, CDR2 ANQGSEA. CDR3 sequence: CSVGIDPLYGYTF. For the CDR3, the DNA is TGCAGCGTTGGCATTGACCCCCTCTATGGCTACACCTTC.

V usage is TRBV24-1 and J usage is TRBJ2-1; D possibly corresponds to TRBD1 (5 bases). Germline values: CDR1 KGHDR, CDR2 SFDVKD. This CDR3 region has 14 residues. Between the trimmed V and J ends, which lost 3 bases and 8 bases, there was a span of 13 bases. The CDR3 reads CATSDPDRKDEQFF. As DNA, the CDR3 is TGTGCCACCAGTGATCCTGACAGAAAGGATGAGCAGTTCTTC.

The chain links TRBV7-9 to TRBJ1-5; unclear D gene. Looked up from germline, CDR1 is SEHNR and CDR2 is FQNEAQ (reference sequence). The CDR3 runs to 15 residues. Trimming cost V 1 base and J 7 bases, with 14 bases left between them. For the CDR3, the DNA is TGTGCCAGCAGCTTAGTTGGTGCTCCGAACCAGCCCCAGCATTTT. Residues: CASSLVGAPNQPQHF.

The chain uses TRBV7-8 and TRBJ1-2, with 8 bases aligning to TRBD1. Germline V gives CDR1 SGHVS, CDR2 FQNEAQ. Trimming at V came to 1 base and at J to 7 bases, leaving 8 bases not matched to a gene. CDR3 length: 15 amino acids. The CDR3 spells CASSLDYRGATGYTF. CDR3 sequence (DNA): TGTGCCAGCAGCTTAGACTACAGGGGGGCCACTGGCTACACCTTC.

This clonotype was detected many times. This CDR3 is CASSPVRGIYSNQPQHF. The CDR3 nucleotides read TGTGCCAGCAGCCCCGTCCGGGGAATTTATAGCAATCAGCCCCAGCATTTT. This chain connects TRBV12-3 or TRBV12-4 to TRBJ1-5; D is unclear. Trimming took off 6 bases at V and 0 bases at J, with 18 bases between the two ends. The CDR3 has 17 amino acids.

Remarks on this clonotype: Its ends do not fully match the called genes, so a read error is possible. The chain has TRBV7-4 and TRBJ1-1; maybe TRBD1 (5 bases). Germline V gene sequence: CDR1 SGHVT, CDR2 SQSDAQ. The CDR3 has 12 amino acids. In DNA, the CDR3 is TGTGCCGGCAGGGAAGACGGCACTGAAGCTTTCTTT. As protein: CAGREDGTEAFF.

The chain links TRBV7-8 to TRBJ2-7, with D possibly being TRBD1 (6 bases). From germline, CDR1 is SGHVS and CDR2 FQNEAQ. Trimming took 2 bases from V and 6 from J, leaving 11 bases between them. There are 13 residues in the CDR3. CDR3: CASSLTTGTEQYF. The CDR3 DNA sequence: TGTGCCAGCAGCTTAACTACAGGGACCGAGCAGTACTTC.

In its sample, this clonotype was seen many times. This CDR3 reads CASSAIRTYYGYTF. The DNA of the CDR3 is TGTGCCAGCAGCGCGATCCGAACTTACTATGGCTACACCTTC. The chain joins TRBV2 to TRBJ1-2; D ambiguous. Per the germline V gene, CDR1 is SNHLY and CDR2 is FYNNEI. V was pared by 6 bases and J by 3 bases, with 14 bases between. CDR3 size: 14 residues.

The chain is built from TRBV6-2 or TRBV6-3 and TRBJ2-5, with unresolved D. The V end lost 0 bases, the J end lost 7 bases, and 3 bases lay between the germline ends. The V gene's germline CDR1 is MNHEY and CDR2 SVGEGT. The CDR3 contains 11 residues. The CDR3 spells CASSYSRTQYF. CDR3 nucleotide sequence: TGTGCCAGCAGTTACTCGAGGACCCAGTACTTC.

This clonotype showed up many times. The chain joins TRBV7-6 to TRBJ2-5; D ambiguous. V was cut by 4 bases and J by 0 bases, with 6 bases left in between. The CDR3 is made up of 13 amino acids. Germline V gene data show CDR1 as SGHVS and CDR2 as FNYEAQ. CDR3 region: CASSSQNQETQYF. The CDR3 coding sequence is TGTGCCAGCAGCTCGCAAAACCAAGAGACCCAGTACTTC.

The chain is built from TRBV7-9 and TRBJ2-1; 13 nucleotides match TRBD2. Germline values: CDR1 SEHNR, CDR2 FQNEAQ (reference sequence). J was trimmed by 6 bases and V by 5 bases; bases with no gene match: 10. This CDR3 contains 17 residues. Here the CDR3 DNA reads TGTGCCAGCAGCCCTGGACTAGCGGGAGTTGCGGGCAATGAGCAGTTCTTC. It is translated as CASSPGLAGVAGNEQFF.

This clonotype was detected a few times. The rearrangement links TRBV7-2 to TRBJ2-1; D is possibly TRBD1 (6 bases). Germline assignment: CDR1 SGHTA and CDR2 FQGNSA. CDR3 length equals 14 residues. V was cut by 8 bases and J by 9 bases, with 20 bases left in between. Here the CDR3 reads CASERGTGQGEQFF. The DNA for the CDR3 is TGTGCCAGCGAGAGGGGCACAGGGCAAGGTGAGCAGTTCTTC.

V is TRBV12-3 or TRBV12-4 and J is TRBJ2-2, with D hard to call. Trimming took off 5 bases at V and 6 bases at J, with 13 bases between the two ends. CDR3 length: 14 amino acids. The DNA for the CDR3 is TGTGCCAGCAGTCCTCCGACCAGCCCCGGGGAGCTGTTTTTT. It codes for CASSPPTSPGELFF.